Below, 30 T cell receptor beta chains from the same sample are listed, as sequenced in a study of control samples from healthy donors and cancer patients. This table comes from immunoSEQ multiplex PCR, and its TCRdb copy is limited to in-frame clones, with some not included. Here the sample spans 100,000 to 150,000 clones, over 75% being singletons. Sequenced input: blood. The receptors were gathered from a man aged 50 to 60 in good health.

This chain joins TRBV7-9 and TRBJ1-1; D might be TRBD1 (5 bases). V shed 5 bases and J shed 11 bases, with 15 bases lying between them. In germline, CDR1 is SEHNR, CDR2 FQNEAQ (reference sequence). This CDR3 region has 12 residues. In DNA, the CDR3 is TGTGCCAGCAGCGTCGAGGGGTTGGGGGCTTTCTTT. Protein product: CASSVEGLGAFF. Variable domain in full (rest from reference TRBV7-9 and TRBJ1-1): DTGVSQNPRHKITKRGQNVTFRCDPISEHNRLYWYRQTLGQGPEFLTYFQNEAQLEKSRLLSDRFSAERPKGSFSTLEIQRTEQGDSAMYLCASSVEGLGAFFGQGTRLTVV.

The chain couples TRBV7-3 to TRBJ2-7, with TRBD1 matching over 7 bases. J gave up 1 base and V 0 bases, and 3 bases lay outside the gene matches. Germline V CDR1 and CDR2: SGHTA, FQGTGA. There are 15 residues in the CDR3. CDR3 sequence (DNA): TGTGCCAGCAGCTTAACAGGGGGACAGTCCTACGAGCAGTACTTC. Amino acids: CASSLTGGQSYEQYF. The variable domain in full, with the rest retrieved from reference TRBV7-3 and TRBJ2-7, is GAGVSQTPSNKVTEKGKYVELRCDPISGHTALYWYRQSLGQGPEFLIYFQGTGAADDSGLPNDRFFAVRPEGSVSTLKIQRTERGDSAVYLCASSLTGGQSYEQYFGPGTRLTVT.

CDR3 sequence: CASRAGQVNTGELFF. The CDR3 DNA is TGCGCCAGCAGGGCCGGACAGGTGAACACCGGGGAGCTGTTTTTT. This chain joins TRBV10-2 and TRBJ2-2; 7 bases are a match to TRBD1. The V gene's germline CDR1 is WSHSY and CDR2 SAAADI. V shed 6 bases and J 1 base; nucleotides not matched to a gene: 5. This CDR3 has 15 amino acids.

This chain connects TRBV15 to TRBJ1-2, with D perhaps TRBD1 (6 bases). The germline CDR1 and CDR2 sequences are LNHNV and YYDKDF (reference sequence). The V end was cut by 3 bases, the J end by 4 bases, with 12 bases between. This CDR3 spans 14 amino acids. The CDR3 region has the DNA TGTGCCACCAGCAGTACTCAGGGGATCTATGGCTACACCTTC. As protein: CATSSTQGIYGYTF.

This chain uses TRBV7-6 with TRBJ2-1; 13 bases align to TRBD2. CDR1 is SGHVS, CDR2 FNYEAQ, per germline. The junction had 6 bases not matched to a gene; V was cut back by 1 base and J by 9 bases. The CDR3 length is 16 residues. The CDR3 bases are TGTGCCAGCAGCTTAGAAACTAGCGGGGGGGCCATTGAGCAGTTCTTC. Its translation: CASSLETSGGAIEQFF.

CDR3 in DNA: TGTGCCAGCAGCGGTCAGGACAGGGCTCGTAATGAGCAGTTCTTC. Translating it yields CASSGQDRARNEQFF. The chain couples TRBV5-4 to TRBJ2-1, with TRBD1 matching over 8 bases. The germline V gene encodes CDR1 SGHNT and CDR2 YYREEE (reference sequence). The CDR3 has 15 residues. The V gene end was trimmed by 4 bases and the J gene end by 7 bases; junction bases not matched to a gene: 10.

This chain links TRBV27 with TRBJ2-1; D may be TRBD2 (5 bases). Per the germline V gene, CDR1 is MNHEY and CDR2 is SMNVEV (reference sequence). The CDR3 consists of 12 residues. Trimming took 2 bases from V and 10 from J, leaving 9 bases between them. CDR3 residues: CASSLAGNEQFF. The CDR3 DNA sequence: TGTGCCAGCAGTTTAGCGGGCAACGAGCAGTTCTTC.

V usage is TRBV9 and J usage is TRBJ2-7; maybe TRBD2 (5 bases). The CDR3 is made up of 14 amino acids. The germline V and J ends were trimmed by 0 bases and 3 bases, with 10 bases remaining between them. CDR1 and CDR2 (germline): SGDLS, YYNGEE. CDR3 residues: CASSVGGLVYEQYF. The CDR3 nucleotides are TGTGCCAGCAGCGTAGGAGGACTGGTCTACGAGCAGTACTTC.

The CDR3 DNA sequence: TGTGCCACCCTCGGGACAGGGACATACGAGCAGTACTTC. This codes for CATLGTGTYEQYF. The chain uses TRBV10-3 and TRBJ2-7, with TRBD1 matching 9 bases. Germline-derived CDR1 and CDR2 are ENHRY and SYGVKD. With V trimmed by 10 bases and J by 4 bases, 8 bases remained unmatched. This CDR3 has 13 amino acids.

This rearrangement joins TRBV9 to TRBJ1-2; TRBD1 matches at 9 bases. The CDR3 has 14 residues. CDR1 SGDLS and CDR2 YYNGEE come from the germline V gene. J was trimmed by 6 bases and V by 4 bases; bases with no gene match: 7. In DNA, the CDR3 is TGTGCCAGCAGCAGGACAGGGGCTCTCCATGGCTACACCTTC. Its protein product is CASSRTGALHGYTF.

The genes are TRBV6-5 and TRBJ2-2, with 8 bases matching TRBD1. CDR1 and CDR2 from the germline V gene are MNHEY and SVGAGI. The CDR3 extends over 15 amino acids. J was trimmed by 4 bases and V by 5 bases; bases with no gene match: 6. This chain's CDR3 is CASSPQGGSTGELFF. DNA for the CDR3: TGTGCCAGCAGTCCACAGGGGGGTAGCACCGGGGAGCTGTTTTTT.

The CDR3 reads CASSFSRANTGELFF. The CDR3 bases are TGCGCCAGCAGCTTTTCAAGGGCTAACACCGGGGAGCTGTTTTTT. The V call is TRBV5-1, the J call TRBJ2-2; D is unresolved. Germline CDR1 and CDR2: SGHRS and YFSETQ. The V end was cut by 2 bases, the J end by 2 bases, with 10 bases between. This CDR3 region has 15 residues.

Comments on this clone: Other DNA sequences in the sample encode the same CDR3. The rearrangement links TRBV19 to TRBJ2-6, with 9 bases lining up with TRBD1. The germline V gene has CDR1 LNHDA and CDR2 SQIVND (reference sequence). The J segment lost 2 bases and the V segment lost 5 bases, leaving 7 bases of the junction unmatched. CDR3 size: 17 residues. CDR3: CASSPGQGFPGANVLTF. The CDR3 region has the DNA TGTGCCAGTAGTCCGGGACAGGGTTTCCCTGGGGCCAACGTCCTGACTTTC.

J is TRBJ2-3 and V is TRBV10-3; 8 positions match TRBD1. Per germline, CDR1 ENHRY and CDR2 SYGVKD. V shed 5 bases and J 5 bases; nucleotides not matched to a gene: 6. This CDR3 region has 14 residues. CDR3 DNA sequence: TGTGCCATCAGTCTGGGCAGGGGGCAAGATACGCAGTATTTT. Its translation: CAISLGRGQDTQYF.

In this sample, this clone turned up once. The CDR3 reads CASSYSTWTEAFF. The CDR3 DNA is TGTGCCAGCAGTTACTCAACGTGGACTGAAGCTTTCTTT. The V gene is TRBV6-6, the J gene TRBJ1-1, with no clear D. V lost 0 bases and J 5 bases, leaving 7 bases between the germline ends. This CDR3 spans 13 amino acids. CDR1 is MNHNY, CDR2 SVGAGI, per germline (reference sequence).

This clone was seen only a few times. This chain joins TRBV30 and TRBJ1-2, with D tentatively TRBD1 (6 bases). Looked up from germline, CDR1 is GTSNPN and CDR2 is SVGIG (reference sequence). The CDR3 contains 14 residues. The V gene lost 3 bases and the J gene lost 6 bases, with 17 bases spanning the gap. This CDR3 is CAWRTWGRRDGYTF. In DNA form, the CDR3 reads TGTGCCTGGAGGACATGGGGGCGGAGAGATGGCTACACCTTC. The variable domain in full, with the rest retrieved from reference TRBV30 and TRBJ1-2, is SQTIHQWPATLVQPVGSPLSLECTVEGTSNPNLYWYRQAAGRGLQLLFYSVGIGQISSEVPQNLSASRPQDRQFILSSKKLLLSDSGFYLCAWRTWGRRDGYTFGSGTRLTVV.

The chain recombines TRBV4-1 with TRBJ2-2; D is uncertain. The CDR3 runs 19 residues. Germline CDR1 and CDR2: MGHRA and YSYEKL. V was cut by 3 bases and J by 0 bases, with 20 bases left in between. The CDR3 coding sequence is TGCGCCAGCAGCCACGGAGATATATTTACCCCCGCGAACACCGGGGAGCTGTTTTTT. Translating it yields CASSHGDIFTPANTGELFF.

This clone was counted once. This chain joins TRBV30 and TRBJ2-5; tentatively, D is TRBD2 (7 bases). Deletions cut 0 bases from V and 5 bases from J, with 13 bases between. CDR1 and CDR2 (germline): GTSNPN, SVGIG (reference sequence). This CDR3 is 14 amino acids long. CDR3 nucleotide sequence: TGTGCCTGGAGTGTACCCGGGGGGCGGGAGACCCAGTACTTC. This codes for CAWSVPGGRETQYF.

The CDR3 spells CASSLVLLSGEDQPQHF. The CDR3 nucleotides are TGTGCCAGCAGTTTAGTACTTCTTAGTGGGGAGGATCAGCCCCAGCATTTT. The gene calls are TRBV28 and TRBJ1-5; D not certain. Trimming removed 2 bases at V and 5 bases at J, with 19 bases between. This CDR3 is built from 17 residues. The germline CDR1 and CDR2 sequences are MDHEN and SYDVKM. Full variable domain (missing parts from reference TRBV28 and TRBJ1-5): DVKVTQSSRYLVKRTGEKVFLECVQDMDHENMFWYRQDPGLGLRLIYFSYDVKMKEKGDIPEGYSVSREKKERFSLILESASTNQTSMYLCASSLVLLSGEDQPQHFGDGTRLSIL.

The J gene is TRBJ2-5, the V gene TRBV30; 10 nucleotides line up with TRBD2. CDR3 size: 18 residues. The V segment lost 2 bases and the J segment 5 bases; nucleotides outside the gene matches: 17. Germline V CDR1 and CDR2: GTSNPN, SVGIG (reference sequence). CDR3 nucleotides: TGTGCCTGGAGTCTATCGAGGGTAGCGGGGGGCACCATTGAGACCCAGTACTTC. Translation gives CAWSLSRVAGGTIETQYF. The variable domain in full, with the rest retrieved from reference TRBV30 and TRBJ2-5, is SQTIHQWPATLVQPVGSPLSLECTVEGTSNPNLYWYRQAAGRGLQLLFYSVGIGQISSEVPQNLSASRPQDRQFILSSKKLLLSDSGFYLCAWSLSRVAGGTIETQYFGPGTRLLVL.

The CDR3 nucleotides are TGTGCCAGCAGCTTAGAACAGTCCGGGACCCAGTACTTC. Protein product: CASSLEQSGTQYF. The genes are TRBV11-2 and TRBJ2-5; unclear D gene. This CDR3 is 13 amino acids long. Germline V gene lookup returns CDR1 SGHAT and CDR2 FQNNGV. Trimming removed 0 bases at V and 7 bases at J, with 9 bases between.

CDR3 amino acids: CASNSAAAKGEKLFF. The CDR3 nucleotides read TGTGCCAGCAATTCGGCGGCAGCGAAGGGGGAAAAACTGTTTTTT. The rearrangement uses TRBV28 and TRBJ1-4; tentatively, D is TRBD1 (5 bases). V was pared by 7 bases and J by 8 bases, with 20 bases between. Germline CDR1 and CDR2: MDHEN and SYDVKM. CDR3 length equals 15 residues.

The chain couples TRBV9 to TRBJ1-1; D gene ambiguous. This CDR3 spans 14 amino acids. With 0 bases removed from V and 5 bases from J, the gap between germline ends came to 11 bases. CDR1 is SGDLS, CDR2 YYNGEE, per germline. This CDR3 is CASSVAVGKTEAFF. In DNA, the CDR3 is TGTGCCAGCAGCGTAGCGGTGGGAAAGACTGAAGCTTTCTTT.

The genes are TRBV7-9 and TRBJ1-2, with D possibly TRBD1 on 5 matching bases. Germline V CDR1 and CDR2: SEHNR, FQNEAQ (reference sequence). V was pared by 5 bases and J by 7 bases, with 11 bases between. This CDR3 comprises 12 residues. This CDR3 reads CASSPGRGGYTF. As DNA, the CDR3 is TGTGCCAGCAGCCCGGGACGGGGTGGCTACACCTTC.

The chain's CDR3 is CASSLGQTPADQYF. As DNA, the CDR3 is TGTGCCAGCAGTTTAGGACAGACTCCGGCAGACCAGTACTTC. This chain joins TRBV28 and TRBJ2-5; possible D gene TRBD1, 6 bases. The CDR3 has 14 residues. The germline gives CDR1 MDHEN, CDR2 SYDVKM. V was trimmed by 2 bases and J by 10 bases, leaving 17 bases between them.

CDR3 sequence (DNA): TGTGCCAGCAGTCTTCGGAACCGGCAGGGTGATGAGCAGTTCTTC. Its protein is CASSLRNRQGDEQFF. The chain recombines TRBV6-6 with TRBJ2-1; TRBD1 might be the D (5 bases). This CDR3 comprises 15 residues. V gave up 5 bases and J gave up 8 bases, with 19 bases separating them. Germline CDR1 MNHNY, CDR2 SVGAGI (reference sequence).

The chain joins TRBV19 to TRBJ2-1; TRBD2 might be the D (5 bases). The CDR3 is 15 residues long. V lost 1 base to trimming and J lost 3 bases, with 10 bases between them. The germline CDR1 and CDR2 sequences are LNHDA and SQIVND (reference sequence). CDR3 residues: CASSIVGEYYNEQFF. DNA of the CDR3: TGTGCCAGTAGTATAGTCGGGGAATACTACAATGAGCAGTTCTTC.

This clone was detected only once. The rearrangement uses TRBV27 and TRBJ1-1; D call uncertain. CDR1 is MNHEY and CDR2 is SMNVEV in the germline V gene (reference sequence). The CDR3 runs to 15 residues. The ends were cut back, 4 bases at V and 7 bases at J, with 19 bases in the middle. As DNA, the CDR3 is TGTGCCAGCAGTTGGGAAAGGGCTCTCCCCCGTGAAGCTTTCTTT. Protein sequence: CASSWERALPREAFF.

The chain couples TRBV6-6 to TRBJ1-2, with 9 bases matching TRBD1. The CDR3 contains 13 residues. V was clipped by 6 bases and J by 8 bases; unmatched bases: 7. CDR1 and CDR2 (germline): MNHNY, SVGAGI (reference sequence). The DNA for the CDR3 is TGTGCCAGCAGATTTACAGGGGGCGGAGGCTACACCTTC. As protein: CASRFTGGGGYTF.

CDR3 DNA sequence: TGTGCCAGTAGTAGGACTGGGACAGATGAGACTGAAGCTTTCTTT. This translates into CASSRTGTDETEAFF. This rearrangement joins TRBV19 to TRBJ1-1; 7 bases map to TRBD1. Germline CDR1 LNHDA, CDR2 SQIVND (reference sequence). The ends lost 4 bases at V and 5 bases at J; junction bases unmatched: 10. The CDR3 has 15 amino acids.